The present TCR beta chain was sequenced within a study of T cell responses to AZD1222 COVID-19 vaccine. Findings and limits, study-wide: Spike-specific TCR breadth and depth went up after people got two AZD1222 doses. Just a handful of AZD1222 recipients tested seropositive at baseline. Sampled repertoires all dated from after the peak T cell response. The donor group comprised mostly white British people and more females; the analysis possibly underestimated clonal diversity.

The CDR3 loop spans 16 amino acids. Germline CDR1 SGHNT, CDR2 YYREEE (reference sequence). V was clipped by 1 base and J by 4 bases; unmatched bases: 5. As regards this clone: Antigen specificity is unknown.

Clones were sequenced by immunoSEQ multiplex PCR, and TCRdb holds only the in-frame ones, with some missing. The table includes about 130,000 clones, 90% detected once. V and J are TRBV5-4 and TRBJ2-3; 11 bases map to TRBD2. The sequence was collected from an adult in good health. Material: peripheral blood, obtained on day 0 of AZD1222 vaccination. CDR3 bases: TGTGCCAGCAGCTTGCGGTTAGCGGGAGGGTCAGATACGCAGTATTTT. This sequence encodes CASSLRLAGGSDTQYF.